This T cell receptor (beta chain) is from a study of T-cell memory formation after mild COVID-19. In the study overall: Largely donor-specific sequence clusters came from a couple of donors.

This clonotype was recorded a few times. Its target is not known. J gave up 0 bases and V 3 bases, and 4 bases lay outside the gene matches. In germline, CDR1 is KGHDR, CDR2 SFDVKD. CDR3 length: 16 residues. Barcoded TCR alpha and TCR beta cDNA libraries with UMIs came from 5'RACE using constant-segment primers. TCRdb processed the 5' RACE reads anew with MiXCR; each CDR3 protein has one entry. The table shows about 540,000 distinct CDR3 sequences, with over 20% occurring only once. Regarding the study as a whole: Clones contracting over day 15 to 85 were CD4/CD8 balanced, with later expanders leaning CD4+. Within pre-infection memory, some responding clones were found, suggesting cross-reactive memory joined.

The sequenced sample was PBMCs or a T cell subset sorted from them (not recorded which). The V and J genes are TRBV24-1 and TRBJ2-1; 7 positions agree with TRBD2. The receptor's source is an adult woman who had mild COVID-19 (a few samples of this study predate the infection). Cell type and time point are not known. CDR3 DNA sequence: TGTGCCACCAGTGATCCTAGCGGAAGCTCCTACAATGAGCAGTTCTTC. Translating gives CATSDPSGSSYNEQFF.